The rows below give T cell receptor beta chains drawn from one sample of a study of cytomegalovirus exposure and HLA in healthy donors. This table comes from immunoSEQ multiplex PCR, and its TCRdb copy is limited to in-frame clones, with some not included. Of roughly 170,000 clones detected, 70% to 90% appear once; the ten largest clones hold about 0.82%. Sequencing was carried out using PBMCs. Source of these receptors: a woman aged 18-35 years in good health and CMV-seronegative. The conserved cysteine and the conserved F or W are not part of the CDR3 here. The order of the fields is V gene, J gene, CDR3 protein.

TRBV6-5	TRBJ1-1	ASSHRGGNTEAF
TRBV7-9	TRBJ2-2	ASSLVGSGANTGELF
TRBV15	TRBJ2-5	ATSSTGGNQETQY
TRBV7-9	TRBJ2-1	ASSFNRASGNNEQF
TRBV27	TRBJ2-7	ASSSSRTGNYEQY
TRBV28	TRBJ1-2	ASAQTGLYGYT
TRBV2	TRBJ1-2	ASSWRTGGYGYT
TRBV6-1	TRBJ1-1	ASSEPGQG
TRBV28	TRBJ2-2	ASSPARGVGELF
TRBV7-9	TRBJ1-6	AGNSLTTNSPLH
TRBV28	TRBJ2-3	ASKPGPGADTQY
TRBV7-8	TRBJ2-7	ASSLEGQAFYEQY
TRBV6-5	TRBJ2-7	ASRGDRVSYEQY
TRBV25-1	TRBJ2-3	ASSGLAGGPGTDTQY
TRBV29-1	TRBJ2-5	SFLKGARGETQY
TRBV28	TRBJ1-3	ASRPMGAGNTIY
TRBV5-1	TRBJ2-7	ASSISGPYEQY
TRBV19	TRBJ2-7	ASSTIIGQVPYEQY